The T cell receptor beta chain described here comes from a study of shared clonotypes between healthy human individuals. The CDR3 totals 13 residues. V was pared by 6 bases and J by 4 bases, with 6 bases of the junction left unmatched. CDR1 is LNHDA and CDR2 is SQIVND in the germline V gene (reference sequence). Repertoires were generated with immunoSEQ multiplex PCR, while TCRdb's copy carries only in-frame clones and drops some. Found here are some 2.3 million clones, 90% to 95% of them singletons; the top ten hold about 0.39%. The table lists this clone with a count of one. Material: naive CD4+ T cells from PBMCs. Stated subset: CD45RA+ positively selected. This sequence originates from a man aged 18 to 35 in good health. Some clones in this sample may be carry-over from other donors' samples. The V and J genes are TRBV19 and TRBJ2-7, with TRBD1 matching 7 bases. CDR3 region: CASRRGQGYEQYF. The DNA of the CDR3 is TGTGCCAGTAGAAGGGGGCAGGGGTACGAGCAGTACTTC.